The TCR beta chain under discussion was sequenced for a study of shared clonotypes between healthy human individuals (dated by TCRdb to about 2020). Broadly, across the study: The cohort comprised a couple of women and a few men aged 18 to 49 years. To increase sequencing depth and limit assay-specific biases, TCR repertoire library preparation and sequencing were carried out by different laboratories using diverse techniques. Per donor, leukapheresis produced somewhere between about 0.9 and 9 billion PBMCs. For each donor, CD4 naive and CD4 memory were each run on three plates, CD8 naive on two plates, and CD8 memory on one plate. To estimate repertoire size and how much clonotypes are shared between individuals, the study performed deep sequencing of blood TCR repertoires from a handful of healthy adults.

In the germline V gene, CDR1 corresponds to KGHSH and CDR2 to LQKENI. The CDR3 holds 13 amino acids from the cysteine to the phenylalanine. Solely the CDR3 DNA is kept, with 39 bases framed from the first base. V loses 5 bases, J loses 6 bases, and the germline ends lie 14 bases apart. Summary of the overall study and its limitations: Because the study included a small number of donors, the genetic and exposure-history diversity represented was limited. Only blood was sampled, and tissue TCR repertoires likely differ from those in blood. Based on pairwise subsampling, the degree of clonotype sharing among donors was expected to be affected by sequencing depth. Compared with non-shared clonotypes, the clonotypes found in all four sorted-subset donors had higher generation probabilities. Even with the large sequencing depth, rarefaction of the sorted-subset datasets indicated that sequencing was incomplete. Larger estimated clonotype richness was generally found for naive subsets than for memory subsets. When a few donors were compared, the shared fraction of clonotypes was roughly 5% for naive CD4, roughly 3.4% for naive CD8, roughly 2.5% for memory CD4, and approximately 0.4% for memory CD8.

TCR CDR3 regions were amplified from genomic DNA by multiplex PCR using the deep immunoSEQ assay. Extracted genomic DNA from each cell subset was spread evenly across all wells of several immunoSEQ 96-well plates, with each plate serving as a replicate. For sorted subsets, each replicate PCR was loaded with 150 to 250 ng genomic DNA, equivalent to 32,000 or so T cell genomes. The purified libraries were quantified using a Qubit 3.0 fluorometer, sized with a Bioanalyzer 2100, and then quantified again using the KAPA Library Quantification kit. A separate single-read 150-cycle Illumina NextSeq 550 flow cell was used to sequence each immunoSEQ 96-well plate. The published analysis was carried out like this. The immunoSEQ output contained only junctional sequences without quality scores, so filtering could not match that applied to full-length reads. To assign V/J genes and CDR3, sequences were annotated against IMGT germline references using PyIR, a Python wrapper for IgBLAST v1.9. Reads were filtered out if the reads had weak V/J assignments (E-value above 1e-6), no CDR3, stop codons, out-of-frame junctions, or ambiguous translated residues. V3J clonotypes were defined by identical inferred V gene, J gene, and CDR3 amino acid sequence. Percentage overlap between repertoires was computed as shared unique clonotypes divided by the size of the smaller repertoire. Three approaches were used to assess repertoire richness: RTK rarefaction, the Chao1 estimator, and Recon v2.1 estimates of unobserved clonotypes. OLGA was used to compute generation probabilities for all TCRbeta clonotypes that the gDNA method yielded from a handful of donors. TCRdb re-hosts the immuneACCESS table, in-frame sequences only. Its copies lack some clones; in the studies checked, an unresolved V gene accounts for under half of them, and the cause for the rest is not known. Clone size and V and J calls were adopted from that table, with D and trimming inferred from the DNA. Across this sample there are some 2,500,000 clones, with about 90% seen only once. Approximately 0.39% of the sample goes to the ten largest clones.

A note on this clone: The target of this receptor is not known. The input lacks base qualities; no much larger clone sits a single base away.

The donors were healthy, HIV-negative adults with no recently reported acute infections or vaccinations. All donors were Caucasian adults living in Nashville, Tennessee, USA. CD4+ T cells were enriched by magnetic negative selection, after which naive cells were positively selected on CD45RA and the negative fraction was taken as the memory subset. After blood collection by leukapheresis, PBMCs were isolated using Ficoll-Histopaque density gradient centrifugation and then cryopreserved in the vapor phase of liquid nitrogen. Purity and quantity of every magnetically sorted T cell population were checked by analytical flow cytometry. From each sorted fraction, genomic DNA was isolated and quantified by UV absorbance on a Nanodrop 2000c.

Sequences were obtained from naive CD4+ T cells from PBMCs. Explained via the paper, the cell subset or site label denotes: CD45RA+ positively selected. The chain employs TRBV18 and TRBJ2-7; TRBD2 is a weak D gene call, 6 bases matching. This TCR came from a man aged 18 to 29 in good health. Some clones in this sample may be carry-over from other donors' samples. The CDR3 is CASSAGREREQYF. The bases are TGTGCCAGCTCAGCGGGACGGGAACGCGAGCAGTACTTC.